One sample yielded the 21 T cell receptor beta chains listed below, sequenced in a study of blood T cell repertoires in COVID-19. TCRdb's table, derived via immunoSEQ multiplex PCR, lists solely in-frame clones and lacks some. Among roughly 190,000 clones listed, around 85% were seen once. Sequencing was carried out using peripheral blood. The receptors come from a woman aged 55-75 years with COVID-19, enrolled during active disease.

J is TRBJ2-2 and V is TRBV28; D gene uncertain. Germline CDR1 and CDR2: MDHEN and SYDVKM. V was cut by 7 bases and J by 7 bases, with 19 bases left in between. The CDR3 runs 15 residues. CDR3 DNA sequence: TGTGCCAGCACCATGGCCGGTCTTGGCGGCGGGGAGCTGTTTTTT. As protein: CASTMAGLGGGELFF.

The chain uses TRBV5-5 and TRBJ1-2, with TRBD1 as a possible D gene (5 bases). CDR1 and CDR2 from the germline V gene are SGHKS and YYEKEE (reference sequence). There are 13 residues in the CDR3. The ends were cut back, 1 base at V and 6 bases at J, with 10 bases in the middle. The chain's CDR3 is CASSLPGYHGYTF. The DNA of the CDR3 is TGTGCCAGCAGCTTGCCAGGGTACCATGGCTACACCTTC.

The chain carries TRBV5-6 and TRBJ1-1, with a possible D match to TRBD1 (5 bases). The germline gives CDR1 SGHDT, CDR2 YYEEEE. The CDR3 totals 16 residues. V was shortened by 4 bases and J by 4 bases, with 20 bases between the two germline ends. CDR3 loop: CASSPNLGGVSTEAFF. The CDR3 DNA reads as TGTGCCAGCAGCCCGAATCTAGGAGGGGTGAGCACTGAAGCTTTCTTT.

This chain uses TRBV28 with TRBJ2-3; 15 positions agree with TRBD2. Germline V gene sequence: CDR1 MDHEN, CDR2 SYDVKM. This CDR3 comprises 19 residues. Losses at the gene ends were 4 bases for V and 2 bases for J; bases not matched to a gene: 10. The CDR3 sequence is CASSSLGLAGGPSTDTQYF. CDR3 DNA sequence: TGTGCCAGCAGTTCCTTAGGACTAGCGGGGGGGCCTTCCACAGATACGCAGTATTTT.

The gene calls are TRBV6-5 and TRBJ2-1; 9 nucleotides match TRBD2. The J segment lost 10 bases and the V segment lost 7 bases, leaving 8 bases of the junction unmatched. The germline V gene has CDR1 MNHEY and CDR2 SVGAGI. This CDR3 region has 13 residues. In DNA form, the CDR3 reads TGTGCCAGCATCCGGCGGGAGGGTGGGGAGCAGTTCTTC. This codes for CASIRREGGEQFF.

V gene TRBV9 combines with J gene TRBJ2-1, with TRBD2 identical over 10 bases. Germline V lookup: CDR1 SGDLS, CDR2 YYNGEE. Trimming took 0 bases from V and 5 from J; bases not matched to a gene: 11. The CDR3 contains 18 residues. The CDR3 nucleotides are TGTGCCAGCAGCGTAGAAGGGGTTAGCGGGAGGTGGGACAATGAGCAGTTCTTC. It specifies CASSVEGVSGRWDNEQFF.

The chain is built from TRBV9 and TRBJ2-7; TRBD1 aligns across 8 bases. The CDR3 consists of 15 residues. CDR1 and CDR2 from the germline V gene are SGDLS and YYNGEE. V shed 0 bases, J shed 2 bases, and the junction held 4 bases outside the gene matches. CDR3 in amino acids: CASSVGGDRTYEQYF. In nucleotides, the CDR3 is TGTGCCAGCAGCGTAGGAGGGGACAGGACCTACGAGCAGTACTTC. Full variable domain (outside the CDR3, taken from reference TRBV9 and TRBJ2-7): DSGVTQTPKHLITATGQRVTLRCSPRSGDLSVYWYQQSLDQGLQFLIQYYNGEERAKGNILERFSAQQFPDLHSELNLSSLELGDSALYFCASSVGGDRTYEQYFGPGTRLTVT.

This clone has only one observation. The chain combines TRBV7-2 with TRBJ2-7, with 7 bases identical to TRBD1. V lost 1 base and J lost 4; bases outside the gene matches: 7. Germline values: CDR1 SGHTA, CDR2 FQGNSA. The CDR3 is 15 amino acids. Here the CDR3 DNA reads TGTGCCAGCAGCTTAGAAAGGGGGCCTGGGTACGAGCAGTACTTC. It encodes CASSLERGPGYEQYF.

This clone was observed a single time. The chain carries TRBV7-2 and TRBJ2-3; no clear D gene. Per germline, CDR1 SGHTA and CDR2 FQGNSA. V lost 1 base and J lost 12, with 14 bases in between. The CDR3 spans 13 residues. CDR3 sequence (DNA): TGTGCCAGCAGCTTAGACCCGCAAAACGGTCAGTATTTT. Translating it yields CASSLDPQNGQYF.

With respect to this clone: At one end, the junction sequence differs from germline, possibly due to a read error. V usage is TRBV28 and J usage is TRBJ2-7; TRBD1 aligns across 10 bases. The germline V gene has CDR1 MDHEN and CDR2 SYDVKM. The CDR3 length is 19 residues. The CDR3 DNA reads TGTGCCAGCATTTTAGCGGGACAGGGGAACCAGCGGGGGACCTACGAGCAGTACTTC. This sequence encodes CASILAGQGNQRGTYEQYF.

The chain joins TRBV7-2 to TRBJ2-7; TRBD1 matches 9 bases. In germline, CDR1 is SGHTA, CDR2 FQGNSA. The CDR3 sequence is 15 residues long. V gave up 5 bases and J gave up 6 bases; unmatched junction bases: 11. The CDR3 nucleotides are TGTGCCAGCAGCCCCTGGGACAGGGAGCCCCTCGAGCAGTACTTC. It specifies CASSPWDREPLEQYF.

The chain employs TRBV6-1 and TRBJ1-4; D may be TRBD1 (6 bases). This CDR3 region has 17 residues. Deletions cut 3 bases from V and 6 bases from J, with 20 bases between. The V gene's germline CDR1 is MNHNS and CDR2 SASEGT. The DNA of the CDR3 is TGTGCCAGCAGTGATGGATTGAGAGGAAGGGGGTATGAAAAACTGTTTTTT. It encodes CASSDGLRGRGYEKLFF.

The J gene is TRBJ1-1, the V gene TRBV30, with 7 bases matching TRBD1. The length of the CDR3 is 13 residues. CDR1 is GTSNPN, CDR2 SVGIG, per germline (reference sequence). V lost 3 bases to trimming and J lost 0 bases; unmatched junction nucleotides: 1. CDR3 in amino acids: CAWRGTVNTEAFF. The CDR3 DNA sequence: TGTGCCTGGAGGGGGACAGTGAACACTGAAGCTTTCTTT.

The V gene is TRBV7-2, the J gene TRBJ2-5; D gene unclear. Germline loops: CDR1 SGHTA, CDR2 FQGNSA. V was clipped by 1 base and J by 3 bases, with 12 bases between them. The CDR3 runs 15 residues. The CDR3 sequence is CASSLVGSQEETQYF. CDR3 nucleotide sequence: TGTGCCAGCAGCTTAGTAGGTTCTCAGGAAGAGACCCAGTACTTC.

This clone is a singleton in its sample. The chain is built from TRBV12-3 or TRBV12-4 and TRBJ2-7; perhaps TRBD2 as D (5 bases). This CDR3 is 12 amino acids long. V was trimmed by 5 bases and J by 6 bases, leaving 11 bases between them. The CDR3 bases are TGTGCCAGCAGTCATTTTGCGGGCGAGCAGTACTTC. As protein: CASSHFAGEQYF.

The V gene is TRBV5-1, the J gene TRBJ1-2; D not resolved. The CDR3 is 14 amino acids. V was clipped by 0 bases and J by 5 bases, with 11 bases between them. CDR1 is SGHRS, CDR2 YFSETQ, per germline. Written as DNA, the CDR3 is TGCGCCAGCAGCTTGGGCTTGGACTGGTATGGCTACACCTTC. Encoded protein: CASSLGLDWYGYTF. The whole variable domain, filled in from reference TRBV5-1 and TRBJ1-2, reads KAGVTQTPRYLIKTRGQQVTLSCSPISGHRSVSWYQQTPGQGLQFLFEYFSETQRNKGNFPGRFSGRQFSNSRSEMNVSTLELGDSALYLCASSLGLDWYGYTFGSGTRLTVV.

This clone was picked up one time. The chain employs TRBV7-9 and TRBJ2-2; D might be TRBD2 (6 bases). The ends were cut back, 0 bases at V and 7 bases at J, with 6 bases in the middle. The CDR3 extends over 13 amino acids. The V gene's germline CDR1 is SEHNR and CDR2 FQNEAQ (reference sequence). The CDR3 protein is CASSLAGSGELFF. The CDR3 DNA reads as TGTGCCAGCAGCTTAGCCGGGAGCGGGGAGCTGTTTTTT.

The V gene is TRBV6-2 or TRBV6-3, the J gene TRBJ2-1; the D call may be TRBD1 or TRBD2 (7 bases each). This CDR3 is 13 amino acids long. Between the trimmed V and J ends, which lost 6 bases and 16 bases, there was a span of 22 bases. The germline V gene has CDR1 MNHEY and CDR2 SVGEGT. In DNA, the CDR3 is TGTGCCAGCAGCCAGGGGGGGATTCCCTTAAAATTCTTC. Protein: CASSQGGIPLKFF.

The chain is built from TRBV3-1 (or the pseudogene TRBV3-2) and TRBJ2-7; D may be TRBD2 (5 bases). V shed 0 bases and J shed 2 bases, with 17 bases lying between them. The germline gives CDR1 LGHDT, CDR2 YNNKEL (reference sequence). The CDR3 extends over 17 amino acids. DNA for the CDR3: TGTGCCAGCAGCCAAGATCTTTTCGGGGAGTTCACCTACGAGCAGTACTTC. Protein sequence: CASSQDLFGEFTYEQYF.

The rearrangement links TRBV7-3 to TRBJ2-2; possibly TRBD2 for D (5 bases). This CDR3 region has 16 residues. V was cut by 3 bases and J by 1 base, with 12 bases left in between. Germline CDR1 is SGHTA and CDR2 is FQGTGA. CDR3 DNA: TGTGCCAGCAGCTTCGAAGGTAGCGAGAACACCGGGGAGCTGTTTTTT. Translated: CASSFEGSENTGELFF.

The J gene is TRBJ2-1, the V gene TRBV15, with 8 bases that match TRBD2. The CDR3 is 17 amino acids. Germline values: CDR1 LNHNV, CDR2 YYDKDF (reference sequence). V shed 1 base, J shed 4 bases, and the junction held 9 bases outside the gene matches. In nucleotides, the CDR3 is TGTGCCACCAGCAGAGTGAGGCGAGCTAGCGGGTACAATGAGCAGTTCTTC. Its translation is CATSRVRRASGYNEQFF.